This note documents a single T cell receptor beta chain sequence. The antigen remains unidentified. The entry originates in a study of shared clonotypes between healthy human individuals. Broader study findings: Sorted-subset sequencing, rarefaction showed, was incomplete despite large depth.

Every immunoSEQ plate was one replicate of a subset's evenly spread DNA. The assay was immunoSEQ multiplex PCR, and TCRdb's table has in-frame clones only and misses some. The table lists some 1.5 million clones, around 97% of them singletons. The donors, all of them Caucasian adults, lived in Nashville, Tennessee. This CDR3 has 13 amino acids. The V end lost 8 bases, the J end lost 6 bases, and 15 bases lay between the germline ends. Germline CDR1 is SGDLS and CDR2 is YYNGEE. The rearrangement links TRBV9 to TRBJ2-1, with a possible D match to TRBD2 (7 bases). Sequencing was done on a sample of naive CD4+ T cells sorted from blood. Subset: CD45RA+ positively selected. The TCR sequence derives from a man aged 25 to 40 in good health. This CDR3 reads CASQYREGNEQFF. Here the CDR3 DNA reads TGTGCCAGTCAGTACAGGGAGGGCAATGAGCAGTTCTTC.